This T cell receptor beta chain was captured by sequencing in a study of cytomegalovirus exposure and HLA in healthy donors. In the PCR, 60 Vbeta and 13 Jbeta primers were used. The table came from immunoSEQ multiplex PCR; TCRdb's copy has only in-frame clones and leaves some out. In all, the sample yields roughly 190,000 clones. These donors, healthy bone marrow donors, were studied. In germline, CDR1 is SGHVS, CDR2 FNYEAQ. The CDR3 is made up of 15 amino acids. The ends were cut back, 1 base at V and 3 bases at J, with 13 bases in the middle. Broader study findings: Researchers catalogued 150 or so TCR beta chains as cytomegalovirus-associated. Later on, a genetic analysis was performed. It linked a missense variant in DCLRE1C with V- and J-gene trimming of TCR beta.

A remark on this clone: Antigen specificity is unknown.

The source is a young woman in good health and CMV-seropositive. Sequencing was performed on PBMCs. V and J are TRBV7-6 and TRBJ2-7, with D tentatively TRBD1 (6 bases). The CDR3 region is CASSLDTGRSYEQYF. CDR3 sequence (DNA): TGTGCCAGCAGCTTAGATACAGGGAGAAGCTACGAGCAGTACTTC.